The rows below give T cell receptor beta chains drawn from one sample of a study of control samples from healthy donors and cancer patients. The method was immunoSEQ multiplex PCR; TCRdb's version includes in-frame clones alone and lacks a portion of them. The table shows roughly 130,000 clones, with approximately 92% occurring only once. Specimen: blood. The origin of the receptors is a man aged 18 to 29 in good health. CDR3s include the opening cysteine and the closing phenylalanine or tryptophan. A D gene is named only where the DNA matches it firmly.

j_gene | d_gene | v_gene | CDR3aa | CDR3nt
TRBJ2-3 | NA | TRBV19 | CASSANELLPIDTQYF | TGTGCCAGTAGCGCCAATGAGCTGCTTCCGATAGATACGCAGTATTTT
TRBJ1-1 | NA | TRBV3-1/TRBV3-2 | CASSQLGGFDEAFF | TGTGCCAGCAGCCAATTAGGGGGATTTGATGAAGCTTTCTTT
TRBJ1-4 | NA | TRBV30 | CAWSVSRDEKLFF | TGTGCCTGGAGTGTATCAAGGGATGAAAAACTGTTTTTT
TRBJ1-4 | NA | TRBV25-1 | CASSELNEKLFF | TGTGCCAGCAGTGAACTGAATGAAAAACTGTTTTTT
TRBJ1-1 | NA | TRBV4-1 | CASSQVVSLNTEAFF | TGCGCCAGCAGCCAAGTGGTCAGTTTGAACACTGAAGCTTTCTTT
TRBJ2-5 | NA | TRBV28 | CASNTFGSQETQYF | TGTGCCAGCAATACCTTCGGGAGCCAAGAGACCCAGTACTTC
TRBJ2-1 | NA | TRBV11-3 | CASSLDRWVGPSDGEQFF | TGTGCCAGCAGCTTAGATCGTTGGGTGGGCCCTAGCGATGGTGAGCAGTTCTTC
TRBJ2-1 | NA | TRBV12-5 | CASGPPFPNEQFF | TGTGCTAGTGGTCCCCCGTTTCCCAATGAGCAGTTCTTC
TRBJ1-1 | NA | TRBV5-1 | CASSLEGGGRAFF | TGCGCCAGCAGCTTGGAAGGTGGAGGGCGAGCTTTCTTT
TRBJ2-1 | NA | TRBV6-2/TRBV6-3 | CASSLVASSYNEQFF | TGTGCCAGCAGCCTAGTAGCCAGCTCCTACAATGAGCAGTTCTTC
TRBJ2-7 | NA | TRBV11-2 | CASRAVSYEQYF | TGTGCCAGCAGGGCGGTCTCCTACGAGCAGTACTTC
TRBJ2-5 | NA | TRBV5-1 | CASSLDGFQETQYF | TGCGCCAGCAGCTTGGACGGGTTCCAAGAGACCCAGTACTTC
TRBJ2-2 | NA | TRBV6-1 | CASSADRGGGRTGELFF | TGTGCCAGCAGTGCTGACAGGGGGGGCGGGAGGACCGGGGAGCTGTTTTTT
TRBJ2-3 | NA | TRBV4-1 | CASSQGRGALVTDTQYF | TGCGCCAGCAGCCAAGGACGGGGGGCTCTCGTTACGGATACGCAGTATTTT